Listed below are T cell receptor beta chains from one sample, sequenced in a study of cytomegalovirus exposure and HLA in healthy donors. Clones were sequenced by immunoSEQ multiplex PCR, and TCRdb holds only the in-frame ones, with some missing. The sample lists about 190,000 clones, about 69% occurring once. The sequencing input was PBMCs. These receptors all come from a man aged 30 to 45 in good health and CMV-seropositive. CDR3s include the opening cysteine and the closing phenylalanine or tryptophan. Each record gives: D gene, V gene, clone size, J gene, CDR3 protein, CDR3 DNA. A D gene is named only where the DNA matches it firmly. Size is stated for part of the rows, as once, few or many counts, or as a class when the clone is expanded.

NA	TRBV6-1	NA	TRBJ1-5	CASSGAGTDYNQPQHF	TGTGCCAGCAGTGGTGCGGGGACGGATTACAATCAGCCCCAGCATTTT
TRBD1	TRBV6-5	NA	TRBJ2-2	CASSRQGVNTGELFF	TGTGCCAGCAGTCGACAGGGAGTGAACACCGGGGAGCTGTTTTTT
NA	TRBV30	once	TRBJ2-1	CAWSDTGQGEQFF	TGTGCCTGGAGCGATACTGGCCAGGGTGAGCAGTTCTTC
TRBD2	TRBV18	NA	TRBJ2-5	CASSPQRITSGSGETQYF	TGTGCCAGCTCACCACAACGGATAACTAGCGGGAGCGGGGAGACCCAGTACTTC
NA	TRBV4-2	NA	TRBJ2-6	CASSPPREWANVLTF	TGTGCCAGCAGCCCTCCCCGGGAATGGGCCAACGTCCTGACTTTC
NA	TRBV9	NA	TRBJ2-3	CASSVVETGDTQYF	TGTGCCAGCAGCGTAGTGGAGACAGGTGATACGCAGTATTTT
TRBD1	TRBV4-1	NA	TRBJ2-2	CASSQRQGTNTGELFF	TGCGCCAGCAGCCAACGACAGGGGACGAACACCGGGGAGCTGTTTTTT
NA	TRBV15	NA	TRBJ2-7	CATSRGIRGELYEQYF	TGTGCCACCAGCAGGGGAATCAGGGGGGAGCTCTACGAGCAGTACTTC
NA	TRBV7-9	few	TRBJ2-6	CASSFPQGKSGANVLTF	TGTGCCAGCAGCTTTCCCCAGGGCAAATCCGGGGCCAACGTCCTGACTTTC
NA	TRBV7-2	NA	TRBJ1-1	CASSPGRRGPEAFF	TGTGCCAGCAGCCCAGGGCGACGTGGGCCTGAAGCTTTCTTT
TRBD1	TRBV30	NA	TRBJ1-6	CAWSVTGELGSPLHF	TGTGCCTGGAGTGTCACAGGGGAATTGGGCTCACCCCTCCACTTT
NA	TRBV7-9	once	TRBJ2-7	CASSLVDLISYEQYF	TGTGCCAGCAGCTTAGTGGACTTAATCTCCTACGAGCAGTACTTC
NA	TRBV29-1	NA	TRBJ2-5	CSVEGQGTQETQYF	TGCAGCGTTGAAGGCCAGGGCACTCAAGAGACCCAGTACTTC
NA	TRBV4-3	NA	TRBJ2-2	CASSHEQGPGELFF	TGCGCCAGCAGCCATGAACAGGGTCCCGGGGAGCTGTTTTTT
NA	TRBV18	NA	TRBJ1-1	CASSPTGGATEAFF	TGTGCCAGCTCACCTACGGGAGGGGCCACTGAAGCTTTCTTT
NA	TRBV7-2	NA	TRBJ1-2	CASSTAPGSSYGYTF	TGTGCCAGCAGCACAGCACCGGGATCAAGCTATGGCTACACCTTC
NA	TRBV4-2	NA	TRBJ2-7	CASSQDGGTYEQYF	TGTGCCAGCAGCCAAGACGGCGGGACCTACGAGCAGTACTTC